This passage covers 25 T cell receptor beta chains from one sample sequenced in a study of graft-versus-host responses after intestinal transplantation. For these receptors, no antigen is known. Sequencing was performed with immunoSEQ multiplex PCR; in TCRdb, only in-frame clones are kept and a portion is missing. The sample comprises some 120,000 clones, around nine tenths of which are singletons, and under 0.2% rests with the top ten. This material consisted of unstimulated CD4+ T cells sorted from spleen or lymph node cells, taken before intestinal transplant. The receptors shown here come from a human donor who received an intestinal transplant.

The V call is TRBV6-5, the J call TRBJ1-2; maybe TRBD1 (5 bases). V was shortened by 5 bases and J by 4 bases, with 8 bases between the two germline ends. The germline V gene has CDR1 MNHEY and CDR2 SVGAGI. The CDR3 runs 12 residues. CDR3 DNA: TGTGCCAGCAGTCCAGGGACCTATGGCTACACCTTC. It is translated as CASSPGTYGYTF.

V gene TRBV2 combines with J gene TRBJ2-1; TRBD2 matches at 9 bases. V was pared by 0 bases and J by 4 bases, with 7 bases of the junction left unmatched. The V gene's germline CDR1 is SNHLY and CDR2 FYNNEI. This CDR3 region has 17 residues. The CDR3 region is CASSEAYTSGFYNEQFF. The CDR3 DNA is TGTGCCAGCAGTGAAGCGTATACTAGCGGGTTTTACAATGAGCAGTTCTTC.

A single count supports this clone. The chain has TRBV7-2 and TRBJ1-5, with no clear D. This CDR3 is 15 amino acids long. The V gene lost 4 bases and the J gene lost 2 bases, with 12 bases spanning the gap. Germline CDR1 reads SGHTA; CDR2 reads FQGNSA. The CDR3 sequence is CASSYILTGNQPQHF. In DNA, the CDR3 is TGTGCCAGCAGCTATATACTAACGGGCAATCAGCCCCAGCATTTT.

J is TRBJ1-5 and V is TRBV19; a possible D gene is TRBD1 (6 bases). Germline values: CDR1 LNHDA, CDR2 SQIVND (reference sequence). V lost 3 bases to trimming and J lost 4 bases, with 13 bases between them. The CDR3 is 15 amino acids. Here the CDR3 DNA reads TGTGCCAGTAGTATTGAGGGGGGTTGGAATCAGCCCCAGCATTTT. Protein product: CASSIEGGWNQPQHF.

The CDR3: CASSASGGVIQDTQYF. The DNA of the CDR3 is TGTGCCAGCAGTGCTAGCGGGGGGGTGATTCAAGATACGCAGTATTTT. The chain employs TRBV6-6 and TRBJ2-3; 12 bases agree with TRBD2. The V gene's germline CDR1 is MNHNY and CDR2 SVGAGI (reference sequence). V was pared by 5 bases and J by 5 bases, with 8 bases of the junction left unmatched. This CDR3 is built from 16 residues.

The V call is TRBV19, the J call TRBJ1-2, with D tentatively TRBD1 (5 bases). Between the trimmed V and J ends, which lost 5 bases and 7 bases, there was a span of 20 bases. The CDR3 spans 15 residues. The germline V gene has CDR1 LNHDA and CDR2 SQIVND (reference sequence). CDR3 DNA: TGTGCCAGTAGTCCAAGTAACAGGCCGATCGGTGGCTACACCTTC. As protein: CASSPSNRPIGGYTF.

The V gene is TRBV19, the J gene TRBJ1-2, with D possibly matching TRBD1 (6 bases). V was shortened by 8 bases and J by 2 bases, with 12 bases between the two germline ends. This CDR3 region has 13 residues. Looked up from germline, CDR1 is LNHDA and CDR2 is SQIVND (reference sequence). The CDR3 DNA sequence: TGTGCCAGTGCCTTAACAGGGAACTATGGCTACACCTTC. It is translated as CASALTGNYGYTF. The whole variable domain, filled in from reference TRBV19 and TRBJ1-2, reads DGGITQSPKYLFRKEGQNVTLSCEQNLNHDAMYWYRQDPGQGLRLIYYSQIVNDFQKGDIAEGYSVSREKKESFPLTVTSAQKNPTAFYLCASALTGNYGYTFGSGTRLTVV.

The chain carries TRBV6-5 and TRBJ2-2; the match to TRBD2 covers 10 bases. V dropped 7 bases and J dropped 6; count of bases not matched to a gene: 8. The CDR3 contains 15 residues. In germline, CDR1 is MNHEY, CDR2 SVGAGI. The CDR3, as DNA: TGTGCCAGCAACATAGCGGGGGGTCGCCCCGGGGAGCTGTTTTTT. Translated, it gives CASNIAGGRPGELFF.

The genes are TRBV5-4 and TRBJ2-1; TRBD2 matches at 8 bases. The CDR3 consists of 15 residues. Germline V lookup: CDR1 SGHNT, CDR2 YYREEE (reference sequence). V gave up 0 bases and J gave up 4 bases; unmatched junction bases: 3. The CDR3 coding sequence is TGTGCCAGCAGCTTGGGGGCGGGGGGATACAATGAGCAGTTCTTC. This gives the protein CASSLGAGGYNEQFF. The complete variable domain, with remaining parts taken from reference TRBV5-4 and TRBJ2-1, reads ETGVTQSPTHLIKTRGQQVTLRCSSQSGHNTVSWYQQALGQGPQFIFQYYREEENGRGNFPPRFSGLQFPNYSSELNVNALELDDSALYLCASSLGAGGYNEQFFGPGTRLTVL.

This sequence joins TRBV9 and TRBJ2-1; D is possibly TRBD2 (6 bases). The germline V gene encodes CDR1 SGDLS and CDR2 YYNGEE. This CDR3 has 16 residues. V gave up 1 base and J gave up 5 bases, with 16 bases separating them. CDR3 sequence: CASSVSGGGIDNEQFF. DNA for the CDR3: TGTGCCAGCAGCGTAAGCGGTGGGGGGATTGACAATGAGCAGTTCTTC.

CDR3 sequence: CASGWGSTNEKLFF. Here the CDR3 DNA reads TGTGCTAGTGGTTGGGGGTCAACTAATGAAAAACTGTTTTTT. The V call is TRBV12-5, the J call TRBJ1-4, with D possibly being TRBD1 (5 bases). V lost 4 bases, J lost 0 bases, and 6 bases lay in between. The CDR3 totals 14 residues. CDR1 and CDR2 (germline): LGHNT, FRNRAP. Full variable domain (outside the CDR3, taken from reference TRBV12-5 and TRBJ1-4): DARVTQTPRHKVTEMGQEVTMRCQPILGHNTVFWYRQTMMQGLELLAYFRNRAPLDDSGMPKDRFSAEMPDATLATLKIQPSEPRDSAVYFCASGWGSTNEKLFFGSGTQLSVL.

The chain has TRBV10-2 and TRBJ1-1, with 7 bases that match TRBD1. With V trimmed by 8 bases and J by 4 bases, 7 bases remained unmatched. Germline V gives CDR1 WSHSY, CDR2 SAAADI. CDR3 length: 13 residues. The CDR3 sequence: CASVQGGGTEAFF. DNA for the CDR3: TGCGCCAGCGTTCAGGGGGGCGGCACTGAAGCTTTCTTT.

J is TRBJ2-3 and V is TRBV7-9; D could derive from TRBD1 or TRBD2 (5 bases each). Germline-derived CDR1 and CDR2 are SEHNR and FQNEAQ (reference sequence). This CDR3 is 15 amino acids long. The ends were cut back, 10 bases at V and 2 bases at J, with 19 bases in the middle. The CDR3 region is CATSTWDGNTDTQYF. The CDR3 DNA reads as TGTGCCACCTCAACCTGGGACGGAAACACAGATACGCAGTATTTT.

The chain combines TRBV5-1 with TRBJ2-3; 11 bases align to TRBD2. The CDR3 extends over 15 amino acids. The germline CDR1 and CDR2 sequences are SGHRS and YFSETQ. V was pared by 5 bases and J by 3 bases, with 5 bases of the junction left unmatched. This CDR3 is CASRTWTSGTDTQYF. As DNA, the CDR3 is TGCGCCAGCAGGACCTGGACTAGCGGGACAGATACGCAGTATTTT.

CDR3 nucleotide sequence: TGTGCCAGCAGCTTAATATTCCGGGCTCGGGAAGATGAGCAGTTCTTC. Protein sequence: CASSLIFRAREDEQFF. V is TRBV7-9 and J is TRBJ2-1; D possibly corresponds to TRBD2 (5 bases). Germline V gene data show CDR1 as SEHNR and CDR2 as FQNEAQ (reference sequence). The length of the CDR3 is 16 residues. V dropped 2 bases and J dropped 8 bases, with 19 bases sitting between them. The whole variable domain, filled in from reference TRBV7-9 and TRBJ2-1, reads DTGVSQNPRHKITKRGQNVTFRCDPISEHNRLYWYRQTLGQGPEFLTYFQNEAQLEKSRLLSDRFSAERPKGSFSTLEIQRTEQGDSAMYLCASSLIFRAREDEQFFGPGTRLTVL.

This clone was found once. One end of the junction fails to match germline, which may point to a read error. The V call is TRBV29-1, the J call TRBJ2-2; TRBD1 or TRBD2 may be the D gene (5 bases each). CDR3 length: 15 amino acids. Germline V gives CDR1 SQVTM, CDR2 ANQGSEA. The DNA of the CDR3 is TGCAGCGTCGAAGAGGGACGGGCGCGGGCCGGGGAGCTGTTTTTT. Translating gives CSVEEGRARAGELFF.

The chain recombines TRBV13 with TRBJ2-1, with 8 bases matching TRBD2. The CDR3 is 16 amino acids. Germline CDR1 is PRHDT and CDR2 is FYEKMQ (reference sequence). After removal of 1 base from V and 5 bases from J, the junction contained 7 bases not matched to a gene. The CDR3 is CASSLVAGGLDNEQFF. CDR3 DNA sequence: TGTGCCAGCAGCTTAGTGGCGGGGGGCCTAGACAATGAGCAGTTCTTC.

The genes are TRBV6-1 and TRBJ1-1; D not certain. CDR3 length: 14 residues. V shed 6 bases and J shed 2 bases, with 13 bases lying between them. Germline CDR1 reads MNHNS; CDR2 reads SASEGT. CDR3 bases: TGTGCCAGCAGGGAACTACAGCGTAACACTGAAGCTTTCTTT. Amino acid sequence: CASRELQRNTEAFF.

The chain has TRBV5-1 and TRBJ1-1, with D uncertain. CDR3 length: 14 amino acids. Per the germline V gene, CDR1 is SGHRS and CDR2 is YFSETQ. Trimming left V 4 bases short and J 1 base short, with 11 bases between. The DNA for the CDR3 is TGCGCCAGCAGCCCCCGGGTGAGGAACACTGAAGCTTTCTTT. This encodes CASSPRVRNTEAFF.

The rearrangement uses TRBV7-9 and TRBJ1-1; D ambiguous. Trimming took 5 bases from V and 4 from J, leaving 8 bases between them. The CDR3 extends over 12 amino acids. Germline V gene data show CDR1 as SEHNR and CDR2 as FQNEAQ (reference sequence). CDR3 sequence (DNA): TGTGCCAGCAGCCGAGGAACCACTGAAGCTTTCTTT. Its protein is CASSRGTTEAFF.

The chain recombines TRBV4-1 with TRBJ1-2; TRBD1 is a possible D gene (5 bases). The ends were cut back, 1 base at V and 8 bases at J, with 17 bases in the middle. The germline gives CDR1 MGHRA, CDR2 YSYEKL. CDR3 size: 15 residues. Here the CDR3 reads CASSQGRGAAEGYTF. In nucleotides, the CDR3 is TGCGCCAGCAGCCAAGGTCGCGGGGCGGCGGAAGGCTACACCTTC.

This chain uses TRBV7-9 with TRBJ1-1; 7 nucleotides line up with TRBD1. Looked up from germline, CDR1 is SEHNR and CDR2 is FQNEAQ (reference sequence). The CDR3 length is 17 residues. The V segment lost 5 bases and the J segment 1 base; nucleotides outside the gene matches: 13. The CDR3 region has the DNA TGTGCCAGCAGCCTCTCCGGGACAGCACTATCGAACACTGAAGCTTTCTTT. Translated, it gives CASSLSGTALSNTEAFF.

The chain joins TRBV6-1 to TRBJ1-5; D unclear. The CDR3 covers 14 residues. Trimming removed 2 bases from V and 2 bases from J, with 7 bases in between. Germline V gene sequence: CDR1 MNHNS, CDR2 SASEGT. As DNA, the CDR3 is TGTGCCAGCAGTGAATTCAACCGCAATCAGCCCCAGCATTTT. Its translation is CASSEFNRNQPQHF.

The chain uses TRBV5-8 and TRBJ1-2, with a tentative D call TRBD1 (6 bases). This CDR3 is built from 14 residues. CDR1 is SGHTS and CDR2 is YDEGEE in the germline V gene. V shed 4 bases and J shed 3 bases, with 13 bases lying between them. The CDR3 DNA reads as TGTGCCAGCAGCATGAGGGGGGTCTACTATGGCTACACCTTC. Translating gives CASSMRGVYYGYTF.

The CDR3 nucleotides are TGTGCCAGCAGCTTAACTAGCGGGGCTTACGAGCAGTACTTC. Its protein product is CASSLTSGAYEQYF. The V gene is TRBV11-1, the J gene TRBJ2-7; TRBD2 matches 10 bases. The V gene's germline CDR1 is SGHAT and CDR2 FQDESV (reference sequence). Trimming cost V 2 bases and J 4 bases; bases outside gene matches: 2. This CDR3 is 14 amino acids long. The entire variable domain, with the rest obtained from reference TRBV11-1 and TRBJ2-7, is as follows: EAEVAQSPRYKITEKSQAVAFWCDPISGHATLYWYRQILGQGPELLVQFQDESVVDDSQLPKDRFSAERLKGVDSTLKIQPAELGDSAMYLCASSLTSGAYEQYFGPGTRLTVT.